A selection of T cell receptor beta chains follows, all from one sample in a study of blood T cell repertoires in COVID-19. Method: immunoSEQ multiplex PCR; TCRdb's copy keeps in-frame clones and lacks some. The sample has some 350,000 clones, more than 85% seen once; the top ten hold 2.5% to 3%. Material: PBMCs or T cells enriched from blood (not recorded which). These receptors originate from a woman aged 25 to 45 who had recovered from COVID-19. Each CDR3 is given with its conserved first and last residue. D genes are given only for firm matches. Clone size appears in some rows only: once, few, many, or a class for an expanded clone.

J gene,CDR3 length,D gene,clone size,V gene,CDR3 DNA,CDR3 protein
TRBJ2-1,12,.,.,TRBV27,TGTGCCAGCAGCCCGAGCGGTCGAGAGCAGTTCTTC,CASSPSGREQFF
TRBJ1-1,14,TRBD1,.,TRBV5-5,TGTGCCAGCAGCGGGACAGGGGAGGACACTGAAGCTTTCTTT,CASSGTGEDTEAFF
TRBJ1-2,12,.,.,TRBV29-1,TGCAGCGTTTCGGAGGGTATCTATGGCTACACCTTC,CSVSEGIYGYTF
TRBJ2-6,17,TRBD1,.,TRBV28,TGTGCCAGCAGCGCCGGGACAGTTTACTCTGGGGCCAACGTCCTGACTTTC,CASSAGTVYSGANVLTF
TRBJ2-1,12,.,.,TRBV30,TGTGCCTGGCGGACAGTTGCCCATGAGCAGTTCTTC,CAWRTVAHEQFF
TRBJ1-4,20,.,.,TRBV3-1/TRBV3-2,TGTGCCAGCAGCCGGAGACTCGTCGGGGATACCTGGGGAACTAATGAAAAACTGTTTTTT,CASSRRLVGDTWGTNEKLFF
TRBJ2-1,16,TRBD2,once,TRBV9,TGTGCCAGCAGCTTGACCGGGACTAGACTTTACAATGAGCAGTTCTTC,CASSLTGTRLYNEQFF
TRBJ1-3,14,.,.,TRBV2,TGTGCCAGCCGACTGACCTTCTCTGGAAACACCATATATTTT,CASRLTFSGNTIYF
TRBJ1-1,14,.,once,TRBV3-1/TRBV3-2,TGTGCCAGCAGCCAAGACCCAGACGGGGTTGAAGCTTTCTTT,CASSQDPDGVEAFF
TRBJ2-3,18,TRBD2,few,TRBV27,TGTGCCAGCAGTCGCTCGCATCCTAGCGGGGGCCTCACAGATACGCAGTATTTT,CASSRSHPSGGLTDTQYF
TRBJ1-1,17,TRBD1,.,TRBV5-6,TGTGCCAGCAGCGTGAGGTTTCGGGACAGGGGGCTCATTGAAGCTTTCTTT,CASSVRFRDRGLIEAFF
TRBJ1-2,15,TRBD1,.,TRBV10-3,TGTGCCATCAGGGACAGGGGGCGGGAAGACTATGGCTACACCTTC,CAIRDRGREDYGYTF
TRBJ2-1,16,.,once,TRBV5-1,TGCGCCAGCAGCTTGAAGCGAACACTCACTTACAATGAGCAGTTCTTC,CASSLKRTLTYNEQFF
TRBJ1-1,13,.,.,TRBV30,TGTGCCTGGAGTACCCAGGGGAACACTGAAGCTTTCTTT,CAWSTQGNTEAFF
TRBJ1-5,15,.,.,TRBV7-8,TGTGCCAGCAGCTTAAGGGAGGGGGGTAGTCAGCCCCAGCATTTT,CASSLREGGSQPQHF
TRBJ1-4,15,.,.,TRBV21-1,TGTGCCAGCAGCCCTAAGACAGTAACTAATGAAAAACTGTTTTTT,CASSPKTVTNEKLFF
TRBJ2-7,17,TRBD2,.,TRBV6-1,TGTGCCAGCAGTGAATTTAGCGGGGGGGCCGGGGCCTACGAGCAGTACTTC,CASSEFSGGAGAYEQYF
TRBJ2-6,14,TRBD1,.,TRBV2,TGTGCCAGCAGGCCCGGGACAGTGGCCAACGTCCTGACTTTC,CASRPGTVANVLTF
TRBJ1-1,17,.,.,TRBV19,TGTGCCAGTACACCCCCGACAGGTCTGGGGAGAGACACTGAAGCTTTCTTT,CASTPPTGLGRDTEAFF
TRBJ1-5,13,.,.,TRBV2,TGTGCCAGCACGGACAATAGCAATCAGCCCCAGCATTTT,CASTDNSNQPQHF
TRBJ1-1,13,.,.,TRBV11-3,TGTGCCAGCAGCTACCGGGAGAACACTGAAGCTTTCTTT,CASSYRENTEAFF
TRBJ1-4,15,TRBD1,once,TRBV19,TGTGCCAGTAGTATGATAACAGGGGGTAATGAAAAACTGTTTTTT,CASSMITGGNEKLFF
TRBJ1-2,13,.,.,TRBV30,TGTGCCTGGAGCCGCGACAGACCCTATGGCTACACCTTC,CAWSRDRPYGYTF
TRBJ2-5,13,.,once,TRBV29-1,TGCAGCTACGGTTACGGGATCCAAGAGACCCAGTACTTC,CSYGYGIQETQYF
TRBJ1-1,13,.,.,TRBV12-3/TRBV12-4,TGTGCCAGCAGTACGGGACACCTACAACAGGCTTTCTTT,CASSTGHLQQAFF
TRBJ2-2,15,.,.,TRBV4-2,TGTGCCAGCATAAAGGGAGGCGCGGGCACCGGGGAGCTGTTTTTT,CASIKGGAGTGELFF
TRBJ1-1,13,.,.,TRBV7-9,TGTGCCAGCAGCCTGGACGCAGGGACTGAAGCTTTCTTT,CASSLDAGTEAFF
TRBJ2-3,17,TRBD1,.,TRBV3-1/TRBV3-2,TGTGCCAGCAGCCAAGATTCTCGGCAGGGGGCGACAGATACGCAGTATTTT,CASSQDSRQGATDTQYF
TRBJ1-1,17,TRBD1,.,TRBV12-5,TGTGCTAGTGGTTTGTACTCCGGGTCCAGGGGGCCGACTGAAGCTTTCTTT,CASGLYSGSRGPTEAFF
TRBJ2-2,12,.,.,TRBV27,TGTGCCAGCAGTACAGGTCCCGGGGAGCTGTTTTTT,CASSTGPGELFF
TRBJ2-1,14,.,.,TRBV28,TGTGCCAGCAGCTACTCGAGCTCCTACAATGAGCAGTTCTTC,CASSYSSSYNEQFF
TRBJ1-1,12,TRBD1,.,TRBV15,TGTGCCACCAGCAGGGACAGGGAAATAGCTTTCTTT,CATSRDREIAFF
TRBJ2-1,12,.,.,TRBV4-1,TGCGCCAGCAGCCAAGATCAGGGTGAGCAGTTCTTC,CASSQDQGEQFF
TRBJ1-1,15,TRBD1,few,TRBV7-9,TGTGCCAGCAGCTTATCGGACAGGCCTGGGACTGAAGCTTTCTTT,CASSLSDRPGTEAFF
TRBJ1-5,13,.,.,TRBV5-5,TGTGCCAGCAGCTTGGAGGGGTGGTGGCCCCAGCATTTT,CASSLEGWWPQHF
TRBJ2-3,14,TRBD2,.,TRBV27,TGTGCCAGCAGTTGGGGGAGGGGCACAGATACGCAGTATTTT,CASSWGRGTDTQYF
TRBJ2-7,14,TRBD2,.,TRBV7-9,TGTGCCAGCAGCATAACTAGCGGGAGTTACGAGCAGTACTTC,CASSITSGSYEQYF
TRBJ2-5,15,TRBD1,.,TRBV5-8,TGTGCCAGCAGCTTGCTGGGACAGGGGTTAGAGACCCAGTACTTC,CASSLLGQGLETQYF
TRBJ2-6,18,TRBD1,.,TRBV27,TGTGCCAGCAGTTTAGGGGACAGGCTACGCTCTGGGGCCAACGTCCTGACTTTC,CASSLGDRLRSGANVLTF
TRBJ1-1,14,.,.,TRBV5-1,TGCGCCAGCAGCCACGGGCAGGGGAACACTGAAGCTTTCTTT,CASSHGQGNTEAFF
TRBJ1-2,12,TRBD1,few,TRBV19,TGTGCCAGCCTCCGACAGGGTGCTGGCTACACCTTC,CASLRQGAGYTF
TRBJ1-2,13,TRBD1,.,TRBV9,TGTGCCAGCAGCGAGACAGGGAACTATGGCTACACCTTC,CASSETGNYGYTF
TRBJ2-3,16,TRBD1,.,TRBV19,TGTGCCAGTAGTATAGGGACAGGGGGCCCTCGAGATACGCAGTATTTT,CASSIGTGGPRDTQYF
TRBJ1-1,12,.,.,TRBV12-3/TRBV12-4,TGTGCCAGCAGTTCACAGGGTGTTCAAGCTTTCTTT,CASSSQGVQAFF
TRBJ2-7,13,TRBD1,.,TRBV27,TGTGCCAGCAGTTTAAAACAGGGGTACGAGCAGTACTTC,CASSLKQGYEQYF
TRBJ2-1,13,.,.,TRBV2,TGTGCCAGCAGGGTAGATTTACAGGGTGAGCAGTTCTTC,CASRVDLQGEQFF
TRBJ2-1,15,.,.,TRBV4-1,TGCGCCAGCAGCCAGCTGGGAGTTGGCTACAATGAGCAGTTCTTC,CASSQLGVGYNEQFF
TRBJ2-4,15,.,.,TRBV6-6,TGTGCCAGCAGTTACTCGTGGGAGTTCCAAAACATTCAGTACTTC,CASSYSWEFQNIQYF
TRBJ2-1,15,.,.,TRBV3-1/TRBV3-2,TGTGCCAGCAGCCCGACCGGGAGCTCCTACAATGAGCAGTTCTTC,CASSPTGSSYNEQFF
TRBJ2-5,16,TRBD2,few,TRBV5-7,TGTGCCAGCAGCCCTACTAGCGGGGGGGACCAAGAGACCCAGTACTTC,CASSPTSGGDQETQYF
TRBJ2-1,16,TRBD2,.,TRBV7-8,TGTGCCAGCAGCCATTCGGGGCGGGGGGGCCGAAATGAGCAGTTCTTC,CASSHSGRGGRNEQFF
TRBJ2-7,14,TRBD1,.,TRBV5-1,TGCGCCAGCAGCGAATGGACAGGGAACTACGAGCAGTACTTC,CASSEWTGNYEQYF
TRBJ1-2,14,TRBD1,.,TRBV9,TGTGCCAGCAGCCATAGGACAGGGGGGCTTGGCTACACCTTC,CASSHRTGGLGYTF
TRBJ1-2,12,.,.,TRBV5-1,TGCGCCAGCAGCTATAGCGCCTATGGCTACACCTTC,CASSYSAYGYTF
TRBJ2-5,15,.,.,TRBV7-8,TGTGCCAGCAGCTTAGCCCGGGTGGTTTCAGAGACCCAGTACTTC,CASSLARVVSETQYF
TRBJ1-6,15,.,few,TRBV7-2,TGTGCCAGCAGCTTAGGTCGGTTGTCTCATTCACCCCTCCACTTT,CASSLGRLSHSPLHF
TRBJ2-1,13,TRBD2,.,TRBV29-1,TGCAGCGTGGGAGGGACTGTACGGAATGAGCAGTTCTTC,CSVGGTVRNEQFF